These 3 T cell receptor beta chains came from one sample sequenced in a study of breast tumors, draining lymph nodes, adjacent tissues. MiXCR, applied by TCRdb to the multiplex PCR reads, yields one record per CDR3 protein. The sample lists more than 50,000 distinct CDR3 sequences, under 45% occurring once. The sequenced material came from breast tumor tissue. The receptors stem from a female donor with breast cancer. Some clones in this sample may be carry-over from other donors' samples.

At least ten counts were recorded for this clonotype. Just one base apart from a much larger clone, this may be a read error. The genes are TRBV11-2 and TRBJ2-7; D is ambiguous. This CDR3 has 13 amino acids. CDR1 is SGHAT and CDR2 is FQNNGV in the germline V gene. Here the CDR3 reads CASVGVGRTEQYF. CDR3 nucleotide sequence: TGTGCATCGGTTGGAGTTGGACGGACCGAGCAGTACTTC.

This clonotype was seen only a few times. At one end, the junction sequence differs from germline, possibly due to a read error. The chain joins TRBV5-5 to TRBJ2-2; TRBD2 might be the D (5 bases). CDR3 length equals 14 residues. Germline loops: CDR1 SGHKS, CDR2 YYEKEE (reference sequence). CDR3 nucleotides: TGTGCCAGCAGCTTTTCGGCGAACACCGGGGAGCTGTCTTGG. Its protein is CASSFSANTGELSW.

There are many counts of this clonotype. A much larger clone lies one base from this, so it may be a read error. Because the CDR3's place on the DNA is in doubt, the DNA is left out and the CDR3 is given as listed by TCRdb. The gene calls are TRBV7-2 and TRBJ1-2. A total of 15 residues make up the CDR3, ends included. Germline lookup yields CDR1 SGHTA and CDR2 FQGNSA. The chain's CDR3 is CASSWGSGNNYGYPF.